This T cell receptor beta chain emerged from a study of T-cell reconstitution after alpha-beta-depleted transplantation in children. Study-wide findings and caveats: The high TCRbeta diversity at day 60 in some patients came from surviving recipient T cells and thymic progenitors. Several hundred expanded graft clones reportedly gave rise to the alpha-beta T cells present about two months after transplant. Most T-cell counts and diversity one year after the transplant came from T cells that were newly produced.

Preparation of the TCRbeta library involved a method that used unique molecular identifiers. One entry per CDR3 protein results from TCRdb running MiXCR on the PCR reads. The top ten clones hold about 0.79% of a sample with around 700,000 distinct CDR3 sequences, around 13% of them seen once. This CDR3 is 12 amino acids long. The ends were cut back, 4 bases at V and 4 bases at J, with 11 bases in the middle. Germline-derived CDR1 and CDR2 are SQVTM and ANQGSEA. This clonotype was detected ten times or more. Its antigen is currently unknown. The specimen comprised PBMCs, sampled before TCRalphabeta/CD19-depleted stem cell transplant. The receptor was isolated from a girl aged 2 to 9 with congenital amegakaryocytic thrombocytopenia, due to receive a stem cell transplant. The gene calls are TRBV29-1 and TRBJ2-7; D might be TRBD1 (6 bases). CDR3 nucleotides: TGCAGCGTTGTGCGGCAGGGGTACGAGCAGTACTTC. Translated, it gives CSVVRQGYEQYF.